The 8 T cell receptor beta chains listed next were all sequenced from one sample in a study of cytomegalovirus exposure and HLA in healthy donors. The study ran its PCR with 60 Vbeta and 13 Jbeta primers. Using immunoSEQ multiplex PCR, the repertoire was profiled, and TCRdb retains in-frame clones only, with some absent. The sample yields some 120,000 clones, 79% seen once. Sequenced material: PBMCs. All receptors derive from a man younger than 35 in good health and CMV-seronegative.

The chain combines TRBV6-1 with TRBJ2-3; 7 positions match TRBD1. The CDR3 is made up of 15 amino acids. With V trimmed by 1 base and J by 1 base, 2 bases remained unmatched. Germline lookup yields CDR1 MNHNS and CDR2 SASEGT. The CDR3 DNA reads as TGTGCCAGCAGTGAAGGCCAGGGGGGCACAGATACGCAGTATTTT. Its protein is CASSEGQGGTDTQYF.

This chain links TRBV25-1 with TRBJ1-2, with TRBD1 matching over 9 bases. Trimming took 6 bases from V and 4 from J; bases not matched to a gene: 6. CDR1 and CDR2 (germline): MGHDK, SYGVNS. This CDR3 region has 14 residues. CDR3 sequence: CASSGTGFGYGYTF. The CDR3, as DNA: TGTGCCAGCAGCGGGACAGGGTTCGGCTATGGCTACACCTTC.

The rearrangement joins TRBV6-1 to TRBJ1-1, with 7 positions matching TRBD1. V lost 6 bases and J lost 3; bases outside the gene matches: 4. Germline CDR1 and CDR2: MNHNS and SASEGT. The CDR3 length is 13 residues. The CDR3 region has the DNA TGTGCCAGCAGCTTAACAGGGGACACTGAAGCTTTCTTT. As protein: CASSLTGDTEAFF.

This clone was counted between two and nine times. The chain joins TRBV7-9 to TRBJ1-1, with 11 bases identical to TRBD1. This CDR3 region has 16 residues. CDR1 is SEHNR and CDR2 is FQNEAQ in the germline V gene (reference sequence). Trimming removed 1 base from V and 8 bases from J; junction bases left unmatched: 9. CDR3 residues: CASSLGDRGSREEAFF. The CDR3 DNA reads TGTGCCAGCAGCTTAGGGGACAGGGGGAGTAGGGAGGAAGCTTTCTTT. Supplemented by reference TRBV7-9 and TRBJ1-1, the full variable domain reads DTGVSQNPRHKITKRGQNVTFRCDPISEHNRLYWYRQTLGQGPEFLTYFQNEAQLEKSRLLSDRFSAERPKGSFSTLEIQRTEQGDSAMYLCASSLGDRGSREEAFFGQGTRLTVV.

The CDR3 nucleotides are TGTGCCAGCAGCCTGAAAAGCTTCAGGCTATACGAGCAGTACTTC. Amino acid sequence: CASSLKSFRLYEQYF. The chain links TRBV28 to TRBJ2-7, with unresolved D. Germline CDR1 is MDHEN and CDR2 is SYDVKM. The CDR3 is 15 amino acids. Between the trimmed V and J ends, which lost 6 bases and 4 bases, there was a span of 19 bases. Complete variable domain (other parts from reference TRBV28 and TRBJ2-7): DVKVTQSSRYLVKRTGEKVFLECVQDMDHENMFWYRQDPGLGLRLIYFSYDVKMKEKGDIPEGYSVSREKKERFSLILESASTNQTSMYLCASSLKSFRLYEQYFGPGTRLTVT.

This clone occurred a few times. The V and J genes are TRBV6-1 and TRBJ2-5; 12 bases match TRBD2. The CDR3 is 23 residues long. Per the germline V gene, CDR1 is MNHNS and CDR2 is SASEGT. V shed 0 bases and J 5 bases; nucleotides not matched to a gene: 25. CDR3 sequence (DNA): TGTGCCAGCAGTGAAGCCTCGCGAAACTTTTTACCACTAGCGGGAGGCCGGGCGGAGACCCAGTACTTC. Encoded protein: CASSEASRNFLPLAGGRAETQYF.

This chain joins TRBV9 and TRBJ1-1; D might be TRBD1 (6 bases). The CDR3 runs 13 residues. Germline V gene lookup returns CDR1 SGDLS and CDR2 YYNGEE. V dropped 1 base and J dropped 6 bases, with 10 bases sitting between them. The CDR3 sequence is CASSVTGYSEAFF. As DNA, the CDR3 is TGTGCCAGCAGCGTAACAGGGTATTCTGAAGCTTTCTTT. The full variable domain, completed using reference TRBV9 and TRBJ1-1, is DSGVTQTPKHLITATGQRVTLRCSPRSGDLSVYWYQQSLDQGLQFLIQYYNGEERAKGNILERFSAQQFPDLHSELNLSSLELGDSALYFCASSVTGYSEAFFGQGTRLTVV.

This clone has just one count. The same CDR3 also results from other DNA sequences found in this sample. This chain uses TRBV28 with TRBJ1-2, with a tentative D call TRBD1 (6 bases). The CDR3 spans 15 residues. Germline values: CDR1 MDHEN, CDR2 SYDVKM. V was clipped by 5 bases and J by 7 bases, with 20 bases between them. Here the CDR3 DNA reads TGTGCCAGCAGTAAACAACAGGGTGTACGTCCTGGCTACACCTTC. The encoded protein is CASSKQQGVRPGYTF.